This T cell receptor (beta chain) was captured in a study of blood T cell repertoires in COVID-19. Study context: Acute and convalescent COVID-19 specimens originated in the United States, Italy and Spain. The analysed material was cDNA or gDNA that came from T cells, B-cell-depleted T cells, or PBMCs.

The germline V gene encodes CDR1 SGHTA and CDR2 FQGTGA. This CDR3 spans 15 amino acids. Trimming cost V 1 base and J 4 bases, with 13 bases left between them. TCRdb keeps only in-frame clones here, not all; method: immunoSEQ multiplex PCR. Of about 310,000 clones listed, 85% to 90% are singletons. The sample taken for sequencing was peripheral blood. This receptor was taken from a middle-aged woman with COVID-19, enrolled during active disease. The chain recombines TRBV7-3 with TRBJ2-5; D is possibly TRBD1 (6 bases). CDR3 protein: CASSLNQGWGETQYF. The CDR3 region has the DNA TGTGCCAGCAGCTTAAATCAGGGGTGGGGAGAGACCCAGTACTTC.